The source of this T cell receptor (beta chain) is a study of T-cell memory formation after mild COVID-19 (dated by TCRdb to the early 2020s). For the wider study: TCR sequence clusters from the two donors were found to be largely donor specific. Two young, previously healthy adult volunteers made up the cohort, one male and one female. In two donors, T-cell clones that expanded and contracted after mild COVID-19 were tracked by sequencing TCRalpha and TCRbeta repertoires over time. Summary of the overall study and its limitations: SARS-CoV-2 specificity was not confirmed for the second-wave clones peaking on day 37. The study covered only a couple of mild cases, and larger cohorts including severe cases with pre-infection samples were considered necessary. Balanced CD4/CD8 phenotypes were observed for clones contracting from day 15 to 85, whereas a bias towards CD4+ was observed for a second wave of clones expanding from day 15 to 37. Some responding clones were detected in pre-infection memory, suggesting pre-existing cross-reactive memory T cells joined the SARS-CoV-2 response. Contracting CD4+ clones were found mainly in CM and EM memory subsets, while CD8+ clones were enriched in EMRA.

In the case of this clonotype: Its antigen remains unidentified. Base-call qualities are not available, and no considerably larger clone is one nucleotide away.

The listed sequencing device is Illumina NovaSeq 6000. cDNA libraries for TCRalpha and TCRbeta were prepared by 5'RACE using constant-segment primers, with sample barcodes and unique molecular identifiers added. RNA was extracted from every sample with Trizol reagent. Amplification of the libraries took two PCR steps, and the second step added a second sample barcode plus Illumina TruSeq adapters. Sequencing of the libraries was done on an Illumina NovaSeq, producing 2 x 150 bp paired-end reads. The authors' analysis ran thus. With migec v1.2.7, reads were demultiplexed and then collapsed into UMI-guided consensus sequences. With mixcr v2.1.11, UMI consensuses were aligned to TRA and TRB V and J templates and assembled into clonotypes. A clonotype was counted as expanded or contracted only when both edgeR and NoisET called the clonotype significant, with the noise models trained on biological replicates. edgeR calls used a false discovery rate-adjusted p below 0.01 and a log2 fold-change threshold of 1. As an exploratory analysis of dynamics, max-normalized trajectories of the 1000 most abundant clonotypes were examined with PCA combined with hierarchical clustering. Each responding clone was given a CD4 or CD8 phenotype based on the CD4+ and CD8+ repertoires, which had been sequenced separately. TCRdb cleaned the public reads at Q25 with fastp, built clones with MiXCR and kept in-frame beta chains. Every entry covers one CDR3 protein and lists the most common genes and DNA from its rows. The V and J calls reflect TCRdb's pipeline rather than the authors' work. In this sample the table shows about 560,000 distinct CDR3 sequences, about 18% of which occur a single time. 8.1% of the sample is taken by the ten largest.

Ficoll-Paque density gradient centrifugation was the method used to isolate PBMCs. Including cysteine and phenylalanine, the CDR3 has 14 amino acids. The only DNA kept is the CDR3, 42 bases in frame from the first base. Trimming removed 3 bases from V and 6 bases from J, leaving 14 bases between the germline ends. The germline V gene encodes CDR1 SGHNT and CDR2 YYREEE (reference sequence). Sequencing was performed on PBMCs or a T cell subset sorted from them (not recorded which). The receptor chain draws on TRBV5-4 and TRBJ2-3, and the D gene may be TRBD1, 6 bases matching. The sequence came from an adult woman who had mild COVID-19 (a few samples of this study predate the infection). The sample titles of this study are shuffled in the database, so cell type and time point are left out; the donor was told from shared clones. The CDR3 sequence is CASSWTASMDTQYF. The sequenced DNA: TGTGCCAGCAGCTGGACAGCCAGCATGGATACGCAGTATTTT.